The subject of this entry is one T cell receptor (beta chain). Donors in the study were healthy people who gave bone marrow. CDR1 and CDR2 (germline): KGHSH, LQKENI. Losses at the gene ends were 5 bases for V and 7 bases for J; bases not matched to a gene: 5. This CDR3 comprises 13 residues. These data originate in a study of cytomegalovirus exposure and HLA in healthy donors. The PCR used 60 Vbeta and 13 Jbeta primers. TCRdb's table, derived via immunoSEQ multiplex PCR, lists solely in-frame clones and lacks some. The data hold some 65,000 clones, with about 70% observed a single time. Material: PBMCs. This sequence originates from a woman aged 25 to 39 in good health and CMV-seronegative. The chain joins TRBV18 to TRBJ2-1; 7 bases are a match to TRBD1. The CDR3 reads CASSAGTVNEQFF. CDR3 coding DNA: TGTGCCAGCTCAGCCGGGACAGTTAATGAGCAGTTCTTC.